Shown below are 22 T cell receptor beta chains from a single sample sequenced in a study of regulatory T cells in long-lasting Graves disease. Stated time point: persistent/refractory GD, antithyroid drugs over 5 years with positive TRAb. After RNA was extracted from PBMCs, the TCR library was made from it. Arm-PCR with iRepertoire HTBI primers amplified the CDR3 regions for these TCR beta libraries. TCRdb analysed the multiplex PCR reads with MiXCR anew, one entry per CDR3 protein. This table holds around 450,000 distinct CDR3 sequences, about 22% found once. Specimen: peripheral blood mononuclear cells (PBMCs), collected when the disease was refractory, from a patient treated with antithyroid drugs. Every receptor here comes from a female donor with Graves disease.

CDR3 coding DNA: TGTGCCAGCAGCTCCCCTATAACAGGGGTCTACAATGAGCAGTTCTTC. Encoded protein: CASSSPITGVYNEQFF. The chain couples TRBV11-2 to TRBJ2-1, with 7 nucleotides matching TRBD1. Germline lookup yields CDR1 SGHAT and CDR2 FQNNGV. The length of the CDR3 is 16 residues. With V trimmed by 4 bases and J by 3 bases, 9 bases remained unmatched.

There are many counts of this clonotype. CDR3 DNA: TGTGCCAGCAGCTCCCCTGGACAGGACTATGGCTACACCTTC. Its protein is CASSSPGQDYGYTF. J is TRBJ1-2 and V is TRBV13; 7 bases fit TRBD1. The V and J ends lost 4 bases and 3 bases, in that order; junction bases with no gene match: 5. Germline V CDR1 and CDR2: PRHDT, FYEKMQ (reference sequence). The CDR3 has 14 amino acids.

CDR3 sequence reads: CASSIKGSGSYEQYF. In DNA, the CDR3 is TGTGCCAGTAGTATAAAGGGGTCAGGCTCCTACGAGCAGTACTTC. The V gene is TRBV19, the J gene TRBJ2-7, with a weak D call TRBD1 (5 bases). Germline CDR1 LNHDA, CDR2 SQIVND (reference sequence). There are 15 residues in the CDR3. Trimming removed 2 bases at V and 0 bases at J, with 11 bases between.

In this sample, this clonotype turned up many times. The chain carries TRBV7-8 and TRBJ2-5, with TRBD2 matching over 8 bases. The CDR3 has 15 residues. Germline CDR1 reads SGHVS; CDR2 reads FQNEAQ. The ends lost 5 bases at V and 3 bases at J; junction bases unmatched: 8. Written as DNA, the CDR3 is TGTGCCAGCAGCGGAACGACTAGCGTCAAAGAGACCCAGTACTTC. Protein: CASSGTTSVKETQYF.

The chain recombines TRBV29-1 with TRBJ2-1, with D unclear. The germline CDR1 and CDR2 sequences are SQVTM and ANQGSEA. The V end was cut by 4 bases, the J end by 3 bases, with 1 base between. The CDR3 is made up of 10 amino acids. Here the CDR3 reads CSVVYNEQFF. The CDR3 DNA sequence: TGCAGCGTTGTCTACAATGAGCAGTTCTTC.

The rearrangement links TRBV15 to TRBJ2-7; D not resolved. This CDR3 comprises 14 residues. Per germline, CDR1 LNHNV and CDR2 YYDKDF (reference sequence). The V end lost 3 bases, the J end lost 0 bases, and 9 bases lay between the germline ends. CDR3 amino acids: CATSSRRSSYEQYF. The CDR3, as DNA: TGTGCCACCAGCAGCCGGCGGAGCTCCTACGAGCAGTACTTC.

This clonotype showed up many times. The CDR3, as DNA: TGTGCCAGCAGATCCGGGACAGGGGGTAAACAGCCCCAGCATTTT. Translation gives CASRSGTGGKQPQHF. The rearrangement joins TRBV6-2 or TRBV6-3 to TRBJ1-5; 11 bases fit TRBD1. CDR3 length equals 15 residues. V was clipped by 6 bases and J by 7 bases; unmatched bases: 8. Germline V gene data show CDR1 as MNHEY and CDR2 as SVGEGT.

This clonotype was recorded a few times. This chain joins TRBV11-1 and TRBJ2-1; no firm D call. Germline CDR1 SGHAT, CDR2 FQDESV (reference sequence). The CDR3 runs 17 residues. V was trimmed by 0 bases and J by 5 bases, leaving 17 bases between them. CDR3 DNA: TGTGCCAGCAGCTTAGCCCGTTGGCCTCGAGGACACAATGAGCAGTTCTTC. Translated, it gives CASSLARWPRGHNEQFF.

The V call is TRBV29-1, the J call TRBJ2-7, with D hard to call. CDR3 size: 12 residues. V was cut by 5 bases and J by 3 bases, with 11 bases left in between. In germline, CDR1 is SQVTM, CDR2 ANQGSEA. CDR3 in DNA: TGCAGCGTTACGGACGCTAGCTACGAGCAGTACTTC. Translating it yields CSVTDASYEQYF.

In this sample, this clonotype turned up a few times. The CDR3 protein is CASSQQGQNTEAFF. The CDR3 region has the DNA TGTGCCAGCAGCCAACAGGGACAGAACACTGAAGCTTTCTTT. This chain connects TRBV5-4 to TRBJ1-1, with D possibly TRBD1 on 6 matching bases. Trimming left V 4 bases short and J 1 base short, with 11 bases between. The CDR3 contains 14 residues. From germline, CDR1 is SGHNT and CDR2 YYREEE (reference sequence).

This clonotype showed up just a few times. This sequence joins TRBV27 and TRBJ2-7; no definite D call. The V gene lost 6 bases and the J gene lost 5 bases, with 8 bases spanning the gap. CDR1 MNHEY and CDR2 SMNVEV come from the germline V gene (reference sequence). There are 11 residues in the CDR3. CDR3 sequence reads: CASSHGDEQYF. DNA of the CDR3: TGTGCCAGCAGCCATGGGGACGAGCAGTACTTC.

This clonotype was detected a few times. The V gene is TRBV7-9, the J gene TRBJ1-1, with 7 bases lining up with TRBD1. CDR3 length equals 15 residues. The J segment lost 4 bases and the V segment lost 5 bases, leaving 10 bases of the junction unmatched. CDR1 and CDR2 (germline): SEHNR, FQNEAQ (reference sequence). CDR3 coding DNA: TGTGCCAGCAGCCCACCTGGGGCAGGGGGCACTGAAGCTTTCTTT. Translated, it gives CASSPPGAGGTEAFF.

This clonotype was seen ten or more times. The CDR3 DNA reads as TGTGCCAGCAGCCTGGACCAACTAGCGGGACTCCAAGAGACCCAGTACTTC. Its translation is CASSLDQLAGLQETQYF. The chain is built from TRBV3-1 and TRBJ2-5, with 10 positions matching TRBD2. The germline V gene has CDR1 LGHDT and CDR2 YNNKEL (reference sequence). V was pared by 4 bases and J by 1 base, with 9 bases of the junction left unmatched. This CDR3 contains 17 residues.

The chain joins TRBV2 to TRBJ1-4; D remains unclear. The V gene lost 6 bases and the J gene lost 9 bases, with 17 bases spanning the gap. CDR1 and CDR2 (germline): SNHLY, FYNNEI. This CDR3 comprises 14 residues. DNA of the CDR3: TGTGCCAGCAGAGGAGCAGAGAACGCAAAAAAACTGTTTTTT. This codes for CASRGAENAKKLFF.

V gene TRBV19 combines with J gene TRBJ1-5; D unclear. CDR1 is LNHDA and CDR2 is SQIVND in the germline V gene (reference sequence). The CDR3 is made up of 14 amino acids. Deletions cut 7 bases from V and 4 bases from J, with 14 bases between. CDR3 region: CASTKLQENQPQHF. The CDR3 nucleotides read TGTGCCAGTACCAAACTTCAAGAAAATCAGCCCCAGCATTTT.

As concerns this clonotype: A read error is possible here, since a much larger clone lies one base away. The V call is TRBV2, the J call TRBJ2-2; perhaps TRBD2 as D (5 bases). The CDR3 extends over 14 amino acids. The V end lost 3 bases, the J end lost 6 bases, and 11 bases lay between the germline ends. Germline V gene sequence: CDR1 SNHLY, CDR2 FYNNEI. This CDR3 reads CASSDRGQPGELFF. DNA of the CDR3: TGTGCCAGCAGTGATAGAGGGCAACCCGGGGAGCTGTTTTTT.

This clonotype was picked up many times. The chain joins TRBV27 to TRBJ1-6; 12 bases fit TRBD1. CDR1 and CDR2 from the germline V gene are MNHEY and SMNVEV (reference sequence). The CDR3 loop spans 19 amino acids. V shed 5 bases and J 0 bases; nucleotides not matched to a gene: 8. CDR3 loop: CASSPGTGGRNSYNSPLHF. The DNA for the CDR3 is TGTGCCAGCAGTCCCGGGACAGGGGGCCGCAACTCCTATAATTCACCCCTCCACTTT.

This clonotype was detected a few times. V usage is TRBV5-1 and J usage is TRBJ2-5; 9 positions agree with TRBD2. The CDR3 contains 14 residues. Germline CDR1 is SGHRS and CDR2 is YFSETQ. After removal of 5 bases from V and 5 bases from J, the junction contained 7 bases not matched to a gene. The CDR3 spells CASSGLAGSETQYF. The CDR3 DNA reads TGCGCCAGCAGTGGCCTAGCGGGGTCGGAGACCCAGTACTTC.

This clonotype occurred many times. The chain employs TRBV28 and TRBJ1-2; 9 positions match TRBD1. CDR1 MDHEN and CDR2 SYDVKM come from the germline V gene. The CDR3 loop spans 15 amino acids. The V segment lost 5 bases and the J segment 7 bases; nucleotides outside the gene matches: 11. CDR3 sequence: CASSSPWDRVSGYTF. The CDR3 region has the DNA TGTGCCAGCAGTAGCCCTTGGGACAGGGTATCTGGCTACACCTTC.

The CDR3 coding sequence is TGTGCCAGCTCACCACGGGATCCCGGGGCCTATGGCTACACCTTC. Its protein is CASSPRDPGAYGYTF. The chain combines TRBV18 with TRBJ1-2; TRBD1 might be the D (5 bases). CDR3 size: 15 residues. Germline assignment: CDR1 KGHSH and CDR2 LQKENI. V lost 1 base to trimming and J lost 4 bases, with 13 bases between them.

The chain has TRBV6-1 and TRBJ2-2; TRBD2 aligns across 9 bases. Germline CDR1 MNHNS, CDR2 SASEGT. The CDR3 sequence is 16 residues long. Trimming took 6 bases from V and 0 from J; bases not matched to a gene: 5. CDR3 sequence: CASSVAGAANTGELFF. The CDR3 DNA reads TGTGCCAGCAGCGTAGCGGGAGCAGCGAACACCGGGGAGCTGTTTTTT.

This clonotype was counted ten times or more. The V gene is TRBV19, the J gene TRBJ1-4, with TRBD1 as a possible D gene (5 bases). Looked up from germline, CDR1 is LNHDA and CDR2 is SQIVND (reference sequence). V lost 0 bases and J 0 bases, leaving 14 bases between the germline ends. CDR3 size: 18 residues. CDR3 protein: CASSIDTDKPSTNEKLFF. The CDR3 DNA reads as TGTGCCAGTAGTATAGATACGGACAAACCCTCAACTAATGAAAAACTGTTTTTT. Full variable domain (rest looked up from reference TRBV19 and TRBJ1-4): DGGITQSPKYLFRKEGQNVTLSCEQNLNHDAMYWYRQDPGQGLRLIYYSQIVNDFQKGDIAEGYSVSREKKESFPLTVTSAQKNPTAFYLCASSIDTDKPSTNEKLFFGSGTQLSVL.